The rows below give T cell receptor beta chains drawn from one sample of a study of identical twins. TCRdb independently ran MiXCR on the 5' RACE reads; one entry per CDR3 protein. Of roughly 720,000 distinct CDR3 sequences listed, about 18% are singletons. This sample also belongs to another study, concerning T cells expressing NK-cell markers.

Input material: PBMCs. The origin of the receptors is a woman under 30 in good health. CDR3s include the opening cysteine and the closing phenylalanine or tryptophan. The D gene is left open where the match is weak. The size field is filled for only some rows; it gives once, few, many or a size class.

V gene	clone size	D gene	J gene	CDR3 DNA	CDR3 protein
TRBV10-3	.	.	TRBJ1-1	TGTGCCATCAGTGATGGGGTGGCAGCTTTCTTT	CAISDGVAAFF
TRBV7-9	few	.	TRBJ1-6	TGTGCCAGCAGCCGGACGGGCCGGGGGACACCCCTCCACTTT	CASSRTGRGTPLHF
TRBV27	few	TRBD2	TRBJ2-1	TGTGCCAGCAGTTCTAGCGGGGTGGGCAATGAGCAGTTCTTC	CASSSSGVGNEQFF
TRBV6-5	.	TRBD1	TRBJ2-3	TGTGCCAGCAGTTCAGGGGGCGCGTTGTTTGGCACAGATACGCAGTATTTT	CASSSGGALFGTDTQYF
TRBV12-3/TRBV12-4	many	.	TRBJ2-3	TGTGCCAGCAGTTTAAGGACGGGGTTCACAGATACGCAGTATTTT	CASSLRTGFTDTQYF
TRBV29-1	few	.	TRBJ1-5	TGCAGCGTTGGGAGCGGGAATCAGCCCCAGCATTTT	CSVGSGNQPQHF
TRBV2	.	.	TRBJ1-2	TGTGCCAGCAGTGAATTAGGACCCAAAGCTCGTGGCTACACCTTC	CASSELGPKARGYTF
TRBV7-8	.	.	TRBJ2-3	TGTGCCAGCAGCTTACCTGGGGGACTTGACACAGATACGCAGTATTTT	CASSLPGGLDTDTQYF
TRBV20-1	.	.	TRBJ1-1	TGCAGTGCTAGAGTGGTGAGCCCGGCGAACACTGAAGCTTTCTTT	CSARVVSPANTEAFF
TRBV5-1	.	.	TRBJ2-6	TGCGCCAGCAGCTTGGCCCCAGGAACTGGGGCCAACGTCCTGACTTTC	CASSLAPGTGANVLTF
TRBV20-1	.	.	TRBJ2-7	TGCAGTGCTAGGACCCCTGGGAGCTACGAGCAGTACTTC	CSARTPGSYEQYF
TRBV27	.	.	TRBJ1-6	TGTGCCAGCAGTTTTAACGGTAATGGGCCCCTCCACTTT	CASSFNGNGPLHF
TRBV6-2/TRBV6-3	.	.	TRBJ2-1	TGTGCCAGCACAGACGAAGGGGGAGAGCAGTTCTTC	CASTDEGGEQFF
TRBV12-3/TRBV12-4	many	.	TRBJ2-1	TGTGCCAGCAGTCGCGACCGGTTTGAGCAGTTCTTC	CASSRDRFEQFF
TRBV10-1	few	.	TRBJ1-6	TGCGCCAAGTCCGGGCCTTATAATTCACCCCTCCACTTT	CAKSGPYNSPLHF
TRBV10-3	.	TRBD2	TRBJ2-7	TGTGCCATCAGAGCCTCGGGACTAGCGGGAGTGGTGCAGTACTTC	CAIRASGLAGVVQYF
TRBV7-6	.	.	TRBJ1-1	TGTGCCAGCAGCCCCGGGCCCGCGCTAGAAAACACTGAAGCTTTCTTT	CASSPGPALENTEAFF
TRBV7-3	few	TRBD2	TRBJ2-3	TGTGCCAGCAGCCCAACTAGCGGGGGGGGCACAGATACGCAGTATTTT	CASSPTSGGGTDTQYF
TRBV6-1	few	TRBD2	TRBJ2-7	TGTGCCAGCAGGCCTGCCGGGACTAGCTCCTACGAGCAGTACTTC	CASRPAGTSSYEQYF
TRBV2	once	.	TRBJ1-6	TGTGCCAGCAATAGACAGGATTTCAACTCACCCCTCCACTTT	CASNRQDFNSPLHF
TRBV28	few	TRBD2	TRBJ2-1	TGTGCCAGCAGGGGCCGGGACTACTCCTACAATGAGCAGTTCTTC	CASRGRDYSYNEQFF
TRBV5-1	few	TRBD2	TRBJ2-1	TGCGCCAGCAGCTTGCCCCTAGCGGGAGTGAATGAGCAGTTCTTC	CASSLPLAGVNEQFF
TRBV12-3/TRBV12-4	.	TRBD1	TRBJ1-3	TGTGCCAGCAGCCCGGACAGGGAAAAAGCGGCTGGAAACACCATATATTTT	CASSPDREKAAGNTIYF
TRBV18	.	.	TRBJ1-4	TGTGCCAGCTCACCACCGGACCAGGATGAAAAACTGTTTTTT	CASSPPDQDEKLFF
TRBV5-1	few	.	TRBJ2-3	TGCGCCAGCAGCAAACTTCTAGGAGATACGCAGTATTTT	CASSKLLGDTQYF
TRBV18	many	TRBD2	TRBJ2-1	TGTGCCAGCTCACCGGGGCTAGCGGACAATGAGCAGTTCTTC	CASSPGLADNEQFF
TRBV6-1	.	.	TRBJ1-2	TGTGCCAGCACGAGGGGGGGCAGCCTACGGGGCGGCTACACCTTC	CASTRGGSLRGGYTF
TRBV20-1	.	TRBD2	TRBJ2-1	TGCAGTGCTAGATCTCAACTAGCGGGGAATTACAATGAGCAGTTCTTC	CSARSQLAGNYNEQFF
TRBV6-2/TRBV6-3	.	.	TRBJ2-2	TGTGCCAGCAGTACTACCTCGGCCCTCAGGTTTAGCGGGGAGCTGTTTTTT	CASSTTSALRFSGELFF
TRBV6-1	few	.	TRBJ1-1	TGTGCCAGCAGCTCAAAGGGGGATCTGAACACTGAAGCTTTCTTT	CASSSKGDLNTEAFF
TRBV20-1	.	.	TRBJ2-3	TGCAGTGCTAGGCCCTTACAAAGGGTCACAGATACGCAGTATTTT	CSARPLQRVTDTQYF
TRBV15	few	.	TRBJ1-2	TGTGCCACCAGCCAGGGATTTAATTATGGCTACACCTTC	CATSQGFNYGYTF
TRBV6-1	few	.	TRBJ2-4	TGTGCCAGCAGTGAGGAGTCCAAAAACATTCAGTACTTC	CASSEESKNIQYF
TRBV11-2	.	TRBD2	TRBJ2-1	TGTGCCAGCAGCTTAGATGAACTAGCGGGGGGCCACAATGAGCAGTTCTTC	CASSLDELAGGHNEQFF
TRBV20-1	many	TRBD2	TRBJ2-5	TGCAGTGCTAGAGAGACGGAACCCGATTCTTGGGCTAGCGGGGTACAAGAGACCCAGTACTTC	CSARETEPDSWASGVQETQYF
TRBV6-5	.	.	TRBJ1-1	TGTGCCAGCAGTTACGCACAGATGAACACTGAAGCTTTCTTT	CASSYAQMNTEAFF
TRBV12-3/TRBV12-4	many	.	TRBJ2-2	TGTGCCAGCAGAAACCCCGGCAGGGTCAACACCGGGGAGCTGTTTTTT	CASRNPGRVNTGELFF
TRBV11-2	few	.	TRBJ2-7	TGTGCCAGCAGCTGGGGTCTTGGGTACGAGCAGTACTTC	CASSWGLGYEQYF
TRBV21-1	few	.	TRBJ1-5	TGTGCCAGCAGCAGGGGACCGGGGTGCTCTCAGCCCCAGCATTTT	CASSRGPGCSQPQHF
TRBV7-8	.	TRBD2	TRBJ2-7	TGTGCCAGCAGCCACGCCCCAGCGGGAGGGAGCTCCTACGAGCAGTACTTC	CASSHAPAGGSSYEQYF
TRBV7-2	few	TRBD1	TRBJ1-1	TGTGCCAGCAGCGCCCGGACAGGGTCGTCCGCGGCTTTCTTT	CASSARTGSSAAFF
TRBV20-1	few	.	TRBJ2-7	TGCAGTGCCGGAAGTACGTTCTACGAGCAGTACTTC	CSAGSTFYEQYF
TRBV9	.	.	TRBJ2-7	TGTGCCAGCAGCGTAGCAGGCGGGACAGCTAAATACGAGCAGTACTTC	CASSVAGGTAKYEQYF
TRBV7-3	.	.	TRBJ1-2	TGTGCCAGCAGCTTAAGTGGAGGGCTGAATGGCTACACCTTC	CASSLSGGLNGYTF
TRBV7-9	once	.	TRBJ2-7	TGTGCCAGCAGCTTAGGCGTGAGTAGCCGATCCTACGAGCAGTACTTC	CASSLGVSSRSYEQYF
TRBV20-1	few	TRBD1	TRBJ1-1	TGCAGTGTACCAGACAGGGGGATAAACACTGAAGCTTTCTTT	CSVPDRGINTEAFF
TRBV30	once	.	TRBJ1-1	TGTGCCTGGAGTGTCTACACTGAAGCTTTCTTT	CAWSVYTEAFF
TRBV5-5	.	.	TRBJ2-7	TGTGCCAGCAGCTCGGACTGGGGATACGAGCAGTACTTC	CASSSDWGYEQYF